The sequence of this TCR beta chain was determined in a study of cytomegalovirus exposure and HLA in healthy donors. Findings and limits, study-wide: Whilst most TCR sequences proved rare, a subset of public TCRs occurred across many donors. Researchers reported that a few CMV-associated chains were confirmed in vitro as CMV antigen-specific.

Trimming shortened V by 5 bases and J by 0 bases, and 13 bases separated the two germline ends. In germline, CDR1 is LNHDA, CDR2 SQIVND (reference sequence). This CDR3 is 15 amino acids long. Vbeta (60) and Jbeta (13) primers were used in the PCR. Profiled with immunoSEQ multiplex PCR; TCRdb holds only in-frame clones, not every one. Here the sample spans roughly 150,000 clones, 80% to 90% being singletons. The sample holds one count of this clone. Its antigen is unidentified. The receptor was derived from a boy aged 2 to 10 in good health and CMV-seronegative. Sequences were obtained from PBMCs. The chain couples TRBV19 to TRBJ1-1, with D perhaps matching TRBD1 (5 bases). The CDR3 nucleotides read TGTGCCAGTAGTTCCAGATCCAGGGTGAACACTGAAGCTTTCTTT. This sequence encodes CASSSRSRVNTEAFF.